This is a list of T cell receptor beta chains from one sample in a study of T-cell reconstitution after alpha-beta-depleted transplantation in children. TCRdb reprocessed the PCR reads with MiXCR, giving one entry per CDR3 protein. Of about 460,000 distinct CDR3 sequences in the sample, roughly an eighth are singletons; the top ten hold approximately 5.4%. The sample in question was PBMCs from the stem cell graft donor, obtained from the stem cell graft. These receptor sequences come from a human donor who donated a stem cell graft to a child with combined immunodeficiency. Each CDR3 is given with its conserved first and last residue. D genes are given only for firm matches.

J,D,V,CDR3
TRBJ2-1,-,TRBV15,CATSRDISGRRFF
TRBJ2-5,-,TRBV18,CASSPSRHQQETQYF
TRBJ2-1,TRBD2,TRBV12-3/TRBV12-4,CASSTLAGGYNEQFF
TRBJ2-2,-,TRBV7-9,CASSLDWASGELFF
TRBJ1-2,TRBD1,TRBV9,CASSKAGTGSYGYTF
TRBJ2-1,-,TRBV3-1,CASTPEIGSPYNEQFF
TRBJ2-7,TRBD1,TRBV12-3/TRBV12-4,CASSSNRGSEQYF
TRBJ2-3,TRBD2,TRBV11-2,CAVAGITDTQYF
TRBJ2-7,TRBD2,TRBV6-2/TRBV6-3,CASSYSPAGGAYEQYF
TRBJ1-2,-,TRBV30,CAWKTSYGYTF
TRBJ2-3,-,TRBV9,CASSTLRDTDTQYF
TRBJ2-7,-,TRBV7-2,CASSLLWAYEQYF
TRBJ2-1,TRBD2,TRBV4-3,CASSQASSGSFYEQFF
TRBJ1-6,TRBD1,TRBV11-2,CASSRGTGGNSPLHF
TRBJ1-1,TRBD1,TRBV12-3/TRBV12-4,CASSLDDRDTEAFF
TRBJ2-5,-,TRBV4-3,CASSQDWGVQETQYF